One and the same sample provided the 28 T cell receptor beta chains below, sequenced in a study of blood T cell repertoires in COVID-19. Clones were sequenced by immunoSEQ multiplex PCR, and TCRdb holds only the in-frame ones, with some missing. In the table there are fewer than 95,000 clones, approximately 79% of which are singletons. The sample was peripheral blood. These receptors were obtained from a man in his sixties or seventies with COVID-19, enrolled during active disease.

The chain carries TRBV18 and TRBJ2-7; D unresolved. In germline, CDR1 is KGHSH, CDR2 LQKENI. The germline V and J ends were trimmed by 3 bases and 0 bases, with 12 bases remaining between them. The CDR3 is 15 residues long. In DNA form, the CDR3 reads TGTGCCAGCTCACCCGGTTACAGCTACTCCTACGAGCAGTACTTC. Translated: CASSPGYSYSYEQYF. Full variable domain (rest looked up from reference TRBV18 and TRBJ2-7): NAGVMQNPRHLVRRRGQEARLRCSPMKGHSHVYWYRQLPEEGLKFMVYLQKENIIDESGMPKERFSAEFPKEGPSILRIQQVVRGDSAAYFCASSPGYSYSYEQYFGPGTRLTVT.

The chain has TRBV4-3 and TRBJ2-7, with D perhaps TRBD2 (5 bases). V was cut by 1 base and J by 4 bases, with 14 bases left in between. The length of the CDR3 is 15 residues. Per germline, CDR1 LGHNA and CDR2 YSLEER. Written as DNA, the CDR3 is TGCGCCAGCAGCCAAGTTCTAGCAATCGAATACGAGCAGTACTTC. Translation: CASSQVLAIEYEQYF.

The rearrangement links TRBV28 to TRBJ1-4, with a weak D call TRBD1 (6 bases). This CDR3 spans 16 amino acids. The germline V gene has CDR1 MDHEN and CDR2 SYDVKM. The V gene lost 5 bases and the J gene lost 10 bases, with 23 bases spanning the gap. Here the CDR3 reads CASSATGSAGVGKLFF. Written as DNA, the CDR3 is TGTGCCAGCAGTGCCACAGGGTCGGCGGGGGTCGGAAAACTGTTTTTT.

The rearrangement joins TRBV7-2 to TRBJ2-4; possibly TRBD1 for D (6 bases). The CDR3 is made up of 14 amino acids. Germline assignment: CDR1 SGHTA and CDR2 FQGNSA. Between the trimmed V and J ends, which lost 2 bases and 6 bases, there was a span of 11 bases. The CDR3: CASSLTSGVNIQYF. CDR3 coding DNA: TGTGCCAGCAGCTTAACATCAGGGGTAAACATTCAGTACTTC.

The V and J genes are TRBV4-3 and TRBJ2-2, with 11 bases that match TRBD2. With V trimmed by 0 bases and J by 6 bases, 9 bases remained unmatched. The germline V gene has CDR1 LGHNA and CDR2 YSLEER. This CDR3 comprises 18 residues. The CDR3 nucleotides read TGCGCCAGCAGCCAAGAGATTAGCGGGAGGGCCTGGGCCGGGGAGCTGTTTTTT. Protein: CASSQEISGRAWAGELFF.

CDR3 amino acids: CASSPEVTGADQPQHF. In DNA, the CDR3 is TGTGCCAGCAGCCCGGAAGTGACAGGGGCAGATCAGCCCCAGCATTTT. The rearrangement uses TRBV27 and TRBJ1-5; TRBD1 aligns across 8 bases. The germline CDR1 and CDR2 sequences are MNHEY and SMNVEV (reference sequence). With 6 bases clipped from V and 5 bases from J, the junction kept 12 bases outside the gene matches. The CDR3 has 16 residues.

V usage is TRBV7-2 and J usage is TRBJ2-5, with TRBD2 matching 9 bases. Germline loops: CDR1 SGHTA, CDR2 FQGNSA. V lost 0 bases and J lost 7; bases outside the gene matches: 9. This CDR3 comprises 16 residues. The CDR3 DNA sequence: TGTGCCAGCAGCTTAGCACTAGCGGGTCCCTCGGGGACCCAGTACTTC. Its protein is CASSLALAGPSGTQYF.

V and J are TRBV6-5 and TRBJ2-7; 8 bases are shared with TRBD1. Germline-derived CDR1 and CDR2 are MNHEY and SVGAGI. Germline trimming cut 8 bases from V and 6 bases from J; bases unmatched to any gene: 9. The CDR3 sequence is 13 residues long. The CDR3 loop reads CASRGQGVVEQYF. The CDR3 DNA sequence: TGTGCCAGCCGCGGACAGGGTGTTGTCGAGCAGTACTTC.

In DNA form, the CDR3 reads TGTGCCGCATCAACACAGGGGATGCACACTGAAGCTTTCTTT. Translating it yields CAASTQGMHTEAFF. The rearrangement links TRBV15 to TRBJ1-1, with 7 positions matching TRBD1. The trim removed 11 bases at V and 3 bases at J, leaving 12 bases unmatched. Germline V lookup: CDR1 LNHNV, CDR2 YYDKDF (reference sequence). The CDR3 is made up of 14 amino acids. The whole variable domain, remainder taken from reference TRBV15 and TRBJ1-1, is DAMVIQNPRYQVTQFGKPVTLSCSQTLNHNVMYWYQQKSSQAPKLLFHYYDKDFNNEADTPDNFQSRRPNTSFCFLDIRSPGLGDTAMYLCAASTQGMHTEAFFGQGTRLTVV.

This sequence joins TRBV6-2 or TRBV6-3 and TRBJ2-2; 7 bases match TRBD1. The germline V gene has CDR1 MNHEY and CDR2 SVGEGT. The CDR3 sequence is 16 residues long. Trimming removed 3 bases from V and 6 bases from J; junction bases left unmatched: 10. In DNA, the CDR3 is TGTGCCAGCAGTTATCAAGGGGGCGTTACGGCCGGGGAGCTGTTTTTT. Protein: CASSYQGGVTAGELFF.

The chain recombines TRBV12-3 or TRBV12-4 with TRBJ1-2; 9 nucleotides align to TRBD1. V dropped 6 bases and J dropped 5; count of bases not matched to a gene: 4. This CDR3 region has 13 residues. The CDR3 loop reads CASSRTGEYGYTF. In nucleotides, the CDR3 is TGTGCCAGCAGCCGGACAGGGGAATATGGCTACACCTTC.

The chain joins TRBV7-9 to TRBJ2-1; a possible D gene is TRBD2 (5 bases). V was cut by 1 base and J by 10 bases, with 14 bases left in between. The germline gives CDR1 SEHNR, CDR2 FQNEAQ (reference sequence). CDR3 length equals 14 residues. The CDR3 here is CASSLGLAVGEQFF. The CDR3 bases are TGTGCCAGCAGCTTAGGCCTAGCAGTAGGAGAGCAGTTCTTC.

The chain uses TRBV19 and TRBJ2-7, with a possible D match to TRBD1 (6 bases). V lost 6 bases to trimming and J lost 1 base, with 10 bases between them. CDR1 is LNHDA and CDR2 is SQIVND in the germline V gene (reference sequence). The CDR3 is 13 amino acids. The DNA of the CDR3 is TGTGCCAGTAGCGTAGGGGGATCCTACGAGCAGTACTTC. It is translated as CASSVGGSYEQYF.

This clone was recorded a few times. This chain joins TRBV5-4 and TRBJ1-5; D unresolved. Germline CDR1 reads SGHNT; CDR2 reads YYREEE (reference sequence). Trimming cost V 3 bases and J 7 bases, with 8 bases left between them. CDR3 size: 12 residues. CDR3 loop: CASSWPGQPQHF. The CDR3, as DNA: TGTGCCAGCAGCTGGCCCGGGCAGCCCCAGCATTTT.

This chain joins TRBV7-2 and TRBJ1-5; TRBD1 is a possible D gene (6 bases). With 5 bases removed from V and 4 bases from J, the gap between germline ends came to 15 bases. CDR3 size: 15 residues. From germline, CDR1 is SGHTA and CDR2 FQGNSA. The CDR3 sequence is CASSPTTGPNQPQHF. The CDR3 DNA follows: TGTGCCAGCAGCCCAACGACAGGACCAAATCAGCCCCAGCATTTT.

The V gene is TRBV24-1, the J gene TRBJ2-3; TRBD2 matches at 9 bases. This CDR3 contains 16 residues. Germline CDR1 is KGHDR and CDR2 is SFDVKD. V shed 3 bases, J shed 2 bases, and the junction held 5 bases outside the gene matches. In DNA, the CDR3 is TGTGCCACCAGTGATCGAAGCGGGAGGCTCACAGATACGCAGTATTTT. It encodes CATSDRSGRLTDTQYF.

This chain uses TRBV5-1 with TRBJ2-4; 7 bases are shared with TRBD2. Per germline, CDR1 SGHRS and CDR2 YFSETQ. The CDR3 runs 19 residues. The V segment lost 1 base and the J segment 0 bases; nucleotides outside the gene matches: 13. The CDR3 protein is CASSLLSTRRELAKNIQYF. The CDR3 coding sequence is TGCGCCAGCAGCTTGTTGTCTACCCGGCGGGAGTTAGCCAAAAACATTCAGTACTTC.

The chain couples TRBV19 to TRBJ1-5; D not certain. This CDR3 contains 14 residues. In germline, CDR1 is LNHDA, CDR2 SQIVND (reference sequence). V was clipped by 3 bases and J by 0 bases, with 6 bases between them. CDR3 DNA sequence: TGTGCCAGTAGTATTCAAAATAGCAATCAGCCCCAGCATTTT. Its protein is CASSIQNSNQPQHF.

This clone has just one count. This CDR3 reads CASRLGHSAYNEQFF. The CDR3 region has the DNA TGTGCCAGCAGGCTGGGACATTCGGCCTACAATGAGCAGTTCTTC. J is TRBJ2-1 and V is TRBV28; a possible D gene is TRBD1 (6 bases). Germline V CDR1 and CDR2: MDHEN, SYDVKM. V lost 6 bases to trimming and J lost 2 bases, with 14 bases between them. This CDR3 region has 15 residues.

The chain links TRBV5-5 to TRBJ1-3; no firm D call. Germline CDR1 is SGHKS and CDR2 is YYEKEE (reference sequence). The CDR3 is made up of 17 amino acids. With 0 bases removed from V and 0 bases from J, the gap between germline ends came to 13 bases. CDR3 region: CASSLAGRPSSGNTIYF. In DNA form, the CDR3 reads TGTGCCAGCAGCTTGGCGGGAAGGCCCAGCTCTGGAAACACCATATATTTT.

The V and J genes are TRBV7-3 and TRBJ2-1, with D unclear. Germline-derived CDR1 and CDR2 are SGHTA and FQGTGA. This CDR3 is 15 amino acids long. Trimming took off 4 bases at V and 5 bases at J, with 15 bases between the two ends. The CDR3: CASSSALGQDNEQFF. The CDR3 DNA follows: TGTGCCAGCAGCTCGGCCCTGGGTCAGGACAATGAGCAGTTCTTC. The variable domain in full, completed from reference TRBV7-3 and TRBJ2-1, reads GAGVSQTPSNKVTEKGKYVELRCDPISGHTALYWYRQSLGQGPEFLIYFQGTGAADDSGLPNDRFFAVRPEGSVSTLKIQRTERGDSAVYLCASSSALGQDNEQFFGPGTRLTVL.

The V call is TRBV7-2, the J call TRBJ1-1; TRBD1 might be the D (5 bases). Germline CDR1 SGHTA, CDR2 FQGNSA. The length of the CDR3 is 14 residues. Trimming left V 1 base short and J 6 bases short, with 12 bases between. The CDR3 loop reads CASSLDGAPSEAFF. CDR3 coding DNA: TGTGCCAGCAGCTTAGATGGGGCGCCTTCTGAAGCTTTCTTT. Full variable domain (missing parts from reference TRBV7-2 and TRBJ1-1): GAGVSQSPSNKVTEKGKDVELRCDPISGHTALYWYRQSLGQGLEFLIYFQGNSAPDKSGLPSDRFSAERTGGSVSTLTIQRTQQEDSAVYLCASSLDGAPSEAFFGQGTRLTVV.

V gene TRBV27 combines with J gene TRBJ2-5; TRBD1 agrees at 8 bases. V lost 5 bases and J lost 2; bases outside the gene matches: 10. CDR3 length: 16 amino acids. In germline, CDR1 is MNHEY, CDR2 SMNVEV (reference sequence). CDR3 sequence (DNA): TGTGCCAGCAGTCTCCTGGGGACAGGCCAGCAAGAGACCCAGTACTTC. This codes for CASSLLGTGQQETQYF.

This clone occurred a few times. The chain joins TRBV29-1 to TRBJ1-1, with a weak D call TRBD1 (5 bases). The V end was cut by 4 bases, the J end by 10 bases, with 13 bases between. The CDR3 runs 11 residues. Germline V gene lookup returns CDR1 SQVTM and CDR2 ANQGSEA. The CDR3 region is CSVAGRGGAFF. CDR3 DNA sequence: TGCAGCGTTGCCGGTCGGGGGGGAGCTTTCTTT. Together with reference TRBV29-1 and TRBJ1-1, the CDR3 gives the full variable domain: SAVISQKPSRDICQRGTSLTIQCQVDSQVTMMFWYRQQPGQSLTLIATANQGSEATYESGFVIDKFPISRPNLTFSTLTVSNMSPEDSSIYLCSVAGRGGAFFGQGTRLTVV.

The rearrangement uses TRBV7-3 and TRBJ2-5, with 8 positions matching TRBD1. This CDR3 spans 13 amino acids. Germline CDR1 SGHTA, CDR2 FQGTGA. V gave up 5 bases and J gave up 4 bases; unmatched junction bases: 3. The CDR3 sequence: CASSRGQGETQYF. The CDR3, as DNA: TGTGCCAGCAGCCGTGGACAGGGAGAGACCCAGTACTTC.

The V call is TRBV2, the J call TRBJ1-1; the D gene is possibly TRBD1 (5 bases). The V and J ends lost 9 bases and 1 base respectively, with 15 bases between them. The CDR3 sequence is 14 residues long. Looked up from germline, CDR1 is SNHLY and CDR2 is FYNNEI. The CDR3, as DNA: TGTGCCAGTCTCACAGCCAGGGAGAACACTGAAGCTTTCTTT. This encodes CASLTARENTEAFF.

Worth noting for this clone: The conserved phenylalanine or tryptophan is not found at the CDR3 terminus, so this likely reflects a read error. No DNA is shown, since the ends of the CDR3 on it are uncertain; the CDR3 is the one TCRdb lists. The rearrangement links TRBV6-5 to TRBJ2-7; whether TRBD1, the table's D call, matches the DNA was not checked. In germline, CDR1 is MNHEY, CDR2 SVGAGI. The CDR3 has 13 amino acids, counting both end residues. This CDR3 is CASSSLGGGQGSL.

The J gene is TRBJ2-7, the V gene TRBV27; the D gene is possibly TRBD1 (6 bases). V lost 5 bases, J lost 2 bases, and 19 bases lay in between. The CDR3 contains 16 residues. Germline assignment: CDR1 MNHEY and CDR2 SMNVEV (reference sequence). CDR3 nucleotides: TGTGCCAGCAGTCCCACCCCCCCCCGGACAGCCTACGAGCAGTACTTC. It specifies CASSPTPPRTAYEQYF.